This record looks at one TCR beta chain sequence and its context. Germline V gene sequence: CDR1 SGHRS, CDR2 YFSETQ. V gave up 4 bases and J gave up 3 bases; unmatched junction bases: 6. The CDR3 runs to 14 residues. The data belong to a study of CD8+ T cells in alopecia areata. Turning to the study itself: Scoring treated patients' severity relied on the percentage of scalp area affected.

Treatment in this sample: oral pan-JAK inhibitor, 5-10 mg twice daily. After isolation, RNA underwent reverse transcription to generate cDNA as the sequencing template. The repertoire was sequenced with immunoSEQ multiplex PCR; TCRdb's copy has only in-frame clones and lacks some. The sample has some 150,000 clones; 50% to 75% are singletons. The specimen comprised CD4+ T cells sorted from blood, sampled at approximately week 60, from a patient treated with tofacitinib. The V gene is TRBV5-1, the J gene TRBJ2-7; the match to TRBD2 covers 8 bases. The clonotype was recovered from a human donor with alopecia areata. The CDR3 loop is CASSPSGGNYEQYF. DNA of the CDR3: TGCGCCAGCAGCCCAAGCGGGGGCAACTACGAGCAGTACTTC.